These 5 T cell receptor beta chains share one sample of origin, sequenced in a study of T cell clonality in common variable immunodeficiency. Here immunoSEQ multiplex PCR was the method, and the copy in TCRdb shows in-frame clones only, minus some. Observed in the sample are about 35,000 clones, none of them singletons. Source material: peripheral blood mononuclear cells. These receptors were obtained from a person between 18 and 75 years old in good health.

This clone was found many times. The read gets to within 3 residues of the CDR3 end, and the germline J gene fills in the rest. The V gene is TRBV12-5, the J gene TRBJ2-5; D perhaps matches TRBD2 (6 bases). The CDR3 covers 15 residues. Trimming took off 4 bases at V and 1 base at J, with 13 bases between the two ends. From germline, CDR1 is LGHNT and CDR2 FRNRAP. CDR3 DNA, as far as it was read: TGTGCTAGTGGTTGGGGGGATAACAGCCAAGAGACC. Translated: CASGWGDNSQET. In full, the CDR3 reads CASGWGDNSQETQYF. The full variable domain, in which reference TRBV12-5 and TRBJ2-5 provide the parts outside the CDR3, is DARVTQTPRHKVTEMGQEVTMRCQPILGHNTVFWYRQTMMQGLELLAYFRNRAPLDDSGMPKDRFSAEMPDATLATLKIQPSEPRDSAVYFCASGWGDNSQETQYFGPGTRLLVL.

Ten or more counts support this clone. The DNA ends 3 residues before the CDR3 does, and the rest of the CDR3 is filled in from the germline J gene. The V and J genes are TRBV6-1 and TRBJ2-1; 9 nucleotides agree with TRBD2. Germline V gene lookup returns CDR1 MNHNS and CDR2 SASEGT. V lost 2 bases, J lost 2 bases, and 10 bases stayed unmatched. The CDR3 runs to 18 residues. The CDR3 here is CASSERGIERGAYNEQFF. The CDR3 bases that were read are TGTGCCAGCAGTGAAAGAGGAATTGAGCGGGGGGCCTACAATGAG.

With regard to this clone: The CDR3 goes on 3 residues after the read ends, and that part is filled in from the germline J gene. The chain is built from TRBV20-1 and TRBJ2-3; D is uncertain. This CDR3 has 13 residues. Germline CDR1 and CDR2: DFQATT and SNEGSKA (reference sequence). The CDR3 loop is CSARDWARETQYF. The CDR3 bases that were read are TGCAGTGCTAGAGATTGGGCCCGAGAGACG.

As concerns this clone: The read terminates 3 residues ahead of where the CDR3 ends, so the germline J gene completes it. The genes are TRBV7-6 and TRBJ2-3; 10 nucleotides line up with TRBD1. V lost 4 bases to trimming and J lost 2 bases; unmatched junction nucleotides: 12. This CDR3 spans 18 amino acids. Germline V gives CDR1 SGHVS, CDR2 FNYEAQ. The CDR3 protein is CASSSPVAGTGDTDTQYF. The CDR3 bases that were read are TGTGCCAGCAGCTCCCCCGTTGCCGGGACAGGGGACACAGATACG.

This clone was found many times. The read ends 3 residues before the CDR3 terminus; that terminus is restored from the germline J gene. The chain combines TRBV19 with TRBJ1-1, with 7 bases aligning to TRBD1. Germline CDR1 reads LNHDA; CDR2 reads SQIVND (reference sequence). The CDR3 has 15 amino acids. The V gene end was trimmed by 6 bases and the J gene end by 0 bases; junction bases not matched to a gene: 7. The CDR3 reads CASSSRQGMNTEAFF. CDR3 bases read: TGTGCCAGTAGCTCGAGACAGGGTATGAACACTGAA.